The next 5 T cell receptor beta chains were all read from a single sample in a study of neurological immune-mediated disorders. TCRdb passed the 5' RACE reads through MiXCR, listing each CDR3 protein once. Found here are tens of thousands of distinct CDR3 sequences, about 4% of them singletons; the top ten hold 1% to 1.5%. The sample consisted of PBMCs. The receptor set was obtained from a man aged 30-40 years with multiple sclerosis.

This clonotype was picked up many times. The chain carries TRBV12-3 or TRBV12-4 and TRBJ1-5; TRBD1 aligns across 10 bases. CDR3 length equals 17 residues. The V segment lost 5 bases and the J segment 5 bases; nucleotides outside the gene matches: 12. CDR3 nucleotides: TGTGCCAGCAGTGACCTCGGGACAGGGGCCGGCCATCAGCCCCAGCATTTT. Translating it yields CASSDLGTGAGHQPQHF.

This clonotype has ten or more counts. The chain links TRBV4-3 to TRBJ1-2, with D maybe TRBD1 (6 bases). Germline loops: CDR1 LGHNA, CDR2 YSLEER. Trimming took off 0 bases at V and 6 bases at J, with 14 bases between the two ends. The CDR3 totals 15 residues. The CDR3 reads CASSQDHRESHGYTF. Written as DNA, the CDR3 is TGCGCCAGCAGCCAAGATCACAGGGAGTCCCATGGCTACACCTTC.

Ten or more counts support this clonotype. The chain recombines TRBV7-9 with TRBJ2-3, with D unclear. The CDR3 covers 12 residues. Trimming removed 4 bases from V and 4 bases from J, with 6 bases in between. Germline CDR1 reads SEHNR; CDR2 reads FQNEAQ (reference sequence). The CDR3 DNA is TGTGCCAGCAGCTCCGAAGCAGATACGCAGTATTTT. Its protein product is CASSSEADTQYF. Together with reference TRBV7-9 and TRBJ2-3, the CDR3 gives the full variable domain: DTGVSQNPRHKITKRGQNVTFRCDPISEHNRLYWYRQTLGQGPEFLTYFQNEAQLEKSRLLSDRFSAERPKGSFSTLEIQRTEQGDSAMYLCASSSEADTQYFGPGTRLTVL.

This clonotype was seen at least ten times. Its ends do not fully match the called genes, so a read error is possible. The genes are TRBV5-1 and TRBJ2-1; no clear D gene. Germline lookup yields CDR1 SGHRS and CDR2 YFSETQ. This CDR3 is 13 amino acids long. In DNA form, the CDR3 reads TGCGCCAGCAGCGCCGGTCATTACACTGAGCAGTTCTTC. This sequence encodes CASSAGHYTEQFF.

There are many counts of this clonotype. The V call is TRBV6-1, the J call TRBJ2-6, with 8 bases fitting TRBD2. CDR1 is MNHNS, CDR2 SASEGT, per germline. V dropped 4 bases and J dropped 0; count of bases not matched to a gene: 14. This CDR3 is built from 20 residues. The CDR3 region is CASSAPGSSGANSGANVLTF. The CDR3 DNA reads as TGTGCCAGCAGTGCCCCGGGAAGTAGCGGGGCCAACTCTGGGGCCAACGTCCTGACTTTC.